The entry below describes one T cell receptor (beta chain). The antigen is unknown. The sample is drawn from a study of PD-1 blockade in classical Hodgkin lymphoma. General study points: Newly diagnosed patients reportedly trailed healthy donors in baseline TCR diversity.

Sequencing was performed with immunoSEQ multiplex PCR; in TCRdb, only in-frame clones are kept and a portion is missing. The sample records about 46,000 clones, approximately 91% being singletons. The germline CDR1 and CDR2 sequences are LNHNV and YYDKDF (reference sequence). The CDR3 length is 14 residues. Trimming cost V 2 bases and J 7 bases, with 12 bases left between them. The time point: newly diagnosed, previously untreated cHL patient sample. The receptor comes from a human donor with classical Hodgkin lymphoma. The chain couples TRBV15 to TRBJ1-5, with D possibly being TRBD1 (6 bases). Sequenced input: peripheral blood mononuclear cells (PBMCs). The CDR3 here is CATSRISGVQPQHF. The CDR3 DNA follows: TGTGCCACCAGCAGAATCTCAGGGGTCCAGCCCCAGCATTTT.